A single sample is the source of the 23 T cell receptor beta chains below, sequenced in a study of blood T cells in healthy people across ages. With a J-beta primer mix and a sample-barcoded 5' primer, a second PCR ran about 7 to 12 cycles. TCRdb passed the 5' RACE reads through MiXCR, listing each CDR3 protein once. The sample carries 750,000 to 950,000 distinct CDR3 sequences, about 55% recorded once. Source material: blood. Receptors originate from a man older than 75 in good health.

There are a few counts of this clonotype. The genes are TRBV12-3 or TRBV12-4 and TRBJ1-2; D possibly corresponds to TRBD1 (6 bases). The germline V and J ends were trimmed by 3 bases and 6 bases, with 14 bases remaining between them. CDR3 size: 14 residues. CDR3 loop: CASSFIGGRDGYTF. The CDR3 nucleotides are TGTGCCAGCAGTTTTATTGGGGGCAGAGATGGCTACACCTTC.

This clonotype was detected only a few times. The chain joins TRBV6-2 or TRBV6-3 to TRBJ2-1; possible D gene TRBD2, 5 bases. Trimming left V 6 bases short and J 10 bases short, with 16 bases between. Germline V gives CDR1 MNHEY, CDR2 SVGEGT. CDR3 length: 13 residues. The CDR3 here is CASSLTRTGEQFF. CDR3 sequence (DNA): TGTGCCAGCAGCCTCACTAGGACGGGCGAGCAGTTCTTC.

The V gene is TRBV7-2, the J gene TRBJ2-3; the match to TRBD2 covers 7 bases. J was trimmed by 14 bases and V by 7 bases; bases with no gene match: 12. The CDR3 length is 12 residues. The germline V gene has CDR1 SGHTA and CDR2 FQGNSA. The CDR3 DNA reads TGTGCCAGCATGACTAGCAGCAGATACGCGTATTTT. Residues: CASMTSSRYAYF.

This chain connects TRBV6-5 to TRBJ2-5; 13 positions match TRBD2. The better agreement between TRBJ2-7 and the DNA end casts doubt on the J call. The CDR3 is 14 residues long. CDR1 is MNHEY, CDR2 SVGAGI, per germline. CDR3 DNA: TGTGCCAGCACCCCGGGACTAGCGGGAAGCGAGCAGTACTTC. Encoded protein: CASTPGLAGSEQYF.

This chain links TRBV25-1 with TRBJ1-1, with D maybe TRBD1 (5 bases). Per germline, CDR1 MGHDK and CDR2 SYGVNS. The CDR3 consists of 15 residues. Trimming shortened V by 3 bases and J by 1 base, and 12 bases separated the two germline ends. CDR3 amino acids: CASSDMGGSNTEAFF. In DNA, the CDR3 is TGTGCCAGCAGTGATATGGGGGGGTCGAACACTGAAGCTTTCTTT.

The V call is TRBV7-2, the J call TRBJ2-3; D gene unclear. CDR3 size: 14 residues. Trimming shortened V by 3 bases and J by 2 bases, and 9 bases separated the two germline ends. Per the germline V gene, CDR1 is SGHTA and CDR2 is FQGNSA. CDR3 amino acids: CASSFPPSTDTQYF. For the CDR3, the DNA is TGTGCCAGCAGCTTTCCCCCTTCCACAGATACGCAGTATTTT. The full variable domain, with the rest looked up from reference TRBV7-2 and TRBJ2-3, is GAGVSQSPSNKVTEKGKDVELRCDPISGHTALYWYRQSLGQGLEFLIYFQGNSAPDKSGLPSDRFSAERTGGSVSTLTIQRTQQEDSAVYLCASSFPPSTDTQYFGPGTRLTVL.

This clonotype showed up just a few times. The chain is built from TRBV5-1 and TRBJ2-1; D is uncertain. Germline lookup yields CDR1 SGHRS and CDR2 YFSETQ. The CDR3 extends over 15 amino acids. V lost 0 bases and J lost 3, with 10 bases in between. CDR3 loop: CASSLAQPLYNEQFF. In DNA, the CDR3 is TGCGCCAGCAGCTTGGCCCAGCCCCTCTACAATGAGCAGTTCTTC.

This clonotype was counted between two and nine times. J is TRBJ2-3 and V is TRBV29-1, with D unclear. The CDR3 consists of 11 residues. With 8 bases removed from V and 5 bases from J, the gap between germline ends came to 11 bases. Germline V gene lookup returns CDR1 SQVTM and CDR2 ANQGSEA. The CDR3 coding sequence is TGCAGCCTCTCCCTTCAAGATACGCAGTATTTT. Protein product: CSLSLQDTQYF.

There are a few counts of this clonotype. The chain carries TRBV5-1 and TRBJ2-1; D remains ambiguous. This CDR3 is built from 14 residues. V was clipped by 1 base and J by 8 bases, with 13 bases between them. Germline V gives CDR1 SGHRS, CDR2 YFSETQ. The CDR3 reads CASSLLGGIDEQFF. The CDR3 DNA is TGCGCCAGCAGCTTGTTAGGTGGTATCGATGAGCAGTTCTTC.

V gene TRBV5-6 combines with J gene TRBJ2-6, with D possibly matching TRBD2 (6 bases). CDR3 size: 18 residues. The germline V and J ends were trimmed by 0 bases and 1 base, with 14 bases remaining between them. Germline assignment: CDR1 SGHDT and CDR2 YYEEEE. CDR3 protein: CASSLANWGDSGANVLTF. The DNA of the CDR3 is TGTGCCAGCAGCTTGGCCAATTGGGGGGATTCTGGGGCCAACGTCCTGACTTTC.

Here the CDR3 DNA reads TGTGCCAGCAGGGCTGAGGGGGGGAGGGCCGACAATGAGCAGTACTTC. It is translated as CASRAEGGRADNEQYF. This chain connects TRBV6-6 to TRBJ2-7, with D possibly matching TRBD2 (7 bases). V lost 6 bases and J 7 bases, leaving 25 bases between the germline ends. Germline loops: CDR1 MNHNY, CDR2 SVGAGI (reference sequence). This CDR3 is built from 16 residues.

V gene TRBV20-1 combines with J gene TRBJ2-1; TRBD2 matches 8 bases. V was pared by 7 bases and J by 9 bases, with 14 bases of the junction left unmatched. The CDR3 length is 14 residues. Germline V gene lookup returns CDR1 DFQATT and CDR2 SNEGSKA (reference sequence). CDR3 region: CSVVQRGYSGEQFF. The DNA for the CDR3 is TGCAGTGTAGTCCAGCGGGGGTATAGTGGTGAGCAGTTCTTC.

This clonotype has just a few counts. This chain joins TRBV2 and TRBJ2-2; 11 bases line up with TRBD2. Germline V gene lookup returns CDR1 SNHLY and CDR2 FYNNEI. CDR3 length equals 16 residues. The V gene end was trimmed by 4 bases and the J gene end by 6 bases; junction bases not matched to a gene: 7. The CDR3 DNA is TGTGCCAGCAGTGGACTAGCGGGAAGCTTTCCCGGGGAGCTGTTTTTT. Translating it yields CASSGLAGSFPGELFF.

The chain combines TRBV6-1 with TRBJ2-3; a possible D gene is TRBD1 (5 bases). V gave up 2 bases and J gave up 14 bases, with 17 bases separating them. Germline V gene sequence: CDR1 MNHNS, CDR2 SASEGT. The CDR3 runs 13 residues. The DNA of the CDR3 is TGTGCCAGCAGTGAATCAGGGATAGGATACGCGTATTTT. Translating it yields CASSESGIGYAYF.

There are a few counts of this clonotype. This chain joins TRBV5-1 and TRBJ2-7; TRBD2 matches at 8 bases. V lost 4 bases to trimming and J lost 2 bases; unmatched junction nucleotides: 14. This CDR3 has 17 amino acids. Germline CDR1 and CDR2: SGHRS and YFSETQ. The CDR3 reads CASSAGVGTRGPYEQYF. CDR3 sequence (DNA): TGCGCCAGCAGCGCTGGAGTCGGGACTAGAGGTCCCTACGAGCAGTACTTC.

The V gene is TRBV20-1, the J gene TRBJ2-3, with 8 bases matching TRBD2. Germline trimming cut 5 bases from V and 6 bases from J; bases unmatched to any gene: 22. The CDR3 is 18 amino acids. Per the germline V gene, CDR1 is DFQATT and CDR2 is SNEGSKA (reference sequence). The CDR3 sequence is CSAGGIAGNLFLVDTQYF. The CDR3, as DNA: TGCAGTGCTGGTGGGATAGCGGGAAACCTCTTTTTGGTTGATACGCAGTATTTT.

This clonotype has just a few counts. The gene calls are TRBV11-2 and TRBJ2-5, with TRBD1 as a possible D gene (6 bases). TRBJ2-7 explains the end of the DNA better; the J call may be wrong. This CDR3 comprises 14 residues. Germline V gene sequence: CDR1 SGHAT, CDR2 FQNNGV. The CDR3 sequence is CASSFAQGKTEQYF. Here the CDR3 DNA reads TGTGCCAGCAGCTTCGCCCAGGGGAAGACCGAGCAGTACTTC.

V usage is TRBV7-2 and J usage is TRBJ2-7, with 12 nucleotides matching TRBD2. Per germline, CDR1 SGHTA and CDR2 FQGNSA. The CDR3 loop spans 17 amino acids. V shed 5 bases, J shed 1 base, and the junction held 9 bases outside the gene matches. CDR3 sequence: CASSRGLAGGQSYEQYF. The CDR3 DNA reads as TGTGCCAGCAGCCGCGGTCTAGCGGGAGGGCAGTCCTACGAGCAGTACTTC.

This clonotype was seen only a few times. At one end, the junction sequence differs from germline, possibly due to a read error. The rearrangement joins TRBV5-1 to TRBJ1-1; D uncertain. The CDR3 extends over 12 amino acids. Germline V lookup: CDR1 SGHRS, CDR2 YFSETQ. The CDR3 DNA reads TGTGCCAGCAGTCTGGGGTACACTGAAGCTTTCTTT. Translating it yields CASSLGYTEAFF. The full variable domain, rest sourced from reference TRBV5-1 and TRBJ1-1, is KAGVTQTPRYLIKTRGQQVTLSCSPISGHRSVSWYQQTPGQGLQFLFEYFSETQRNKGNFPGRFSGRQFSNSRSEMNVSTLELGDSALYLCASSLGYTEAFFGQGTRLTVV.

The chain uses TRBV28 and TRBJ1-4; weak D call: TRBD1 (5 bases). The CDR3 loop spans 14 amino acids. V was cut by 7 bases and J by 7 bases, with 16 bases left in between. The germline CDR1 and CDR2 sequences are MDHEN and SYDVKM. In DNA, the CDR3 is TGTGCCAGCAAAGTTGGGCAGGGCCTTGAAAAACTGTTTTTT. Translation: CASKVGQGLEKLFF.

The chain carries TRBV2 and TRBJ2-1; TRBD1 matches at 9 bases. Germline CDR1 is SNHLY and CDR2 is FYNNEI. This CDR3 comprises 15 residues. V dropped 7 bases and J dropped 10; count of bases not matched to a gene: 14. CDR3 sequence (DNA): TGTGCCAGCATAACCGGGACAGGGATTACCTACGAGCAGTTCTTC. As protein: CASITGTGITYEQFF.

This clonotype came up a few times. The chain links TRBV5-1 to TRBJ2-3; D not resolved. Germline values: CDR1 SGHRS, CDR2 YFSETQ. This CDR3 is built from 15 residues. Trimming shortened V by 0 bases and J by 2 bases, and 10 bases separated the two germline ends. The CDR3 DNA follows: TGCGCCAGCAGCTTGGTGCGCAGCTTCACAGATACGCAGTATTTT. Encoded protein: CASSLVRSFTDTQYF.

This clonotype occurred a few times. The chain is built from TRBV20-1 and TRBJ2-7; 8 positions match TRBD2. Per the germline V gene, CDR1 is DFQATT and CDR2 is SNEGSKA (reference sequence). The V segment lost 6 bases and the J segment 3 bases; nucleotides outside the gene matches: 10. The CDR3 spans 14 residues. The chain's CDR3 is CSAGGLAGHYEQYF. DNA of the CDR3: TGCAGTGCGGGAGGGCTAGCGGGCCACTACGAGCAGTACTTC.